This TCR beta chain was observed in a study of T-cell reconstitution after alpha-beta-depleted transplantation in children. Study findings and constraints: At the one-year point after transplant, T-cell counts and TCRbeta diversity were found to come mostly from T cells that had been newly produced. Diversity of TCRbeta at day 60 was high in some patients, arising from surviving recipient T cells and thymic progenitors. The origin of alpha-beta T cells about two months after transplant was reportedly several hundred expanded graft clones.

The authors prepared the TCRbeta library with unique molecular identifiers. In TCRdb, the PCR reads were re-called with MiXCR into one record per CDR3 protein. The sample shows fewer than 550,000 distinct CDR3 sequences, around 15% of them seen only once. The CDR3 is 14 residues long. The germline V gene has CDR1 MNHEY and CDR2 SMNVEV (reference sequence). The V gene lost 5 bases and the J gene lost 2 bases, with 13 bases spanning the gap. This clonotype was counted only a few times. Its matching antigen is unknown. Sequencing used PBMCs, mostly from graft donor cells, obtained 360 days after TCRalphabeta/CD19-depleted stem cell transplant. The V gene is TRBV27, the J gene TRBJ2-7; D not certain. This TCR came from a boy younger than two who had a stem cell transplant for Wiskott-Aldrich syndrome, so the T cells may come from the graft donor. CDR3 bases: TGTGCCAGCAGTCACCCCGGACCGCCCTACGAGCAGTACTTC. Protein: CASSHPGPPYEQYF.